This T cell receptor beta chain was identified in a study of T-cell memory formation after mild COVID-19 (dated by TCRdb to about 2021). About the full investigation: Most TCR sequence clusters were specific to one of the two donors. Two young, previously healthy adult volunteers, one female and one male, were included in the cohort. T-cell clones expanding and contracting after mild COVID-19 in a couple of donors were tracked by longitudinal TCRalpha and TCRbeta repertoire sequencing. Points the paper makes about the study in general: SARS-CoV-2 specificity of the second-wave clones peaking on day 37 was not confirmed. Contracting CD4+ clones were located mainly in the CM and EM memory subsets, whereas CD8+ clones were found to be enriched in EMRA. Clones contracting from day 15 to 85 had balanced CD4/CD8 phenotypes, while a second wave expanding from day 15 to 37 was biased towards CD4+. The detection of some responding clones in pre-infection memory suggests that pre-existing cross-reactive memory T cells joined the SARS-CoV-2 response. Only a couple of mild cases were covered in the study, and larger cohorts including severe cases with pre-infection samples were considered necessary.

Germline trimming: 4 bases from V, 4 bases from J; junction bases outside gene matches: 14. Including cysteine and phenylalanine, the CDR3 has 17 amino acids. Kept here is only the CDR3 DNA, which spans 51 bases and is read in frame from base 1. CDR1 SGHVS and CDR2 FNYEAQ were looked up in the germline V gene. Sequencing took place on an Illumina NovaSeq 6000. Using 5'RACE with constant-segment primers, TCRalpha and TCRbeta cDNA libraries were constructed, with sample barcodes and unique molecular identifiers added in the process. RNA was extracted from every sample with Trizol reagent. The libraries were amplified in two PCR steps, and the second step added a second sample barcode and Illumina TruSeq adapters. Sequencing of libraries was performed on an Illumina NovaSeq with 2 x 150 bp paired-end reads. As for the original processing: Reads were demultiplexed and collapsed into UMI-guided consensus sequences with migec v1.2.7. Using mixcr v2.1.11, UMI consensuses were aligned to TRA and TRB V and J templates and then assembled into clonotypes. A clonotype was counted as expanded or contracted only when both edgeR and NoisET called the clonotype significant, with the noise models trained on biological replicates. For edgeR calls, a false discovery rate-adjusted p below 0.01 and a log2 fold-change threshold of 1 were applied. As an exploratory analysis of dynamics, max-normalized trajectories of the 1000 most abundant clonotypes were examined with PCA combined with hierarchical clustering. Separately sequenced CD4+ and CD8+ repertoires were used to assign a CD4 or CD8 phenotype to each responding clone. The public reads were quality trimmed at Q25 with fastp and then assembled into clones with MiXCR by TCRdb, keeping productive beta chains. CDR3 protein sequences are deduplicated, and each keeps its most common genes and DNA. The V and J calls reflect TCRdb's pipeline rather than the authors' work. The sample profile shows 85,000 to 120,000 distinct CDR3 sequences; approximately 17% of them were found once. Of the sample, less than 35% is held by the ten largest clones.

To note about this clonotype: The clone's antigen remains unknown. Qualities for individual bases were not recorded, and no much larger clone is one base off.

PBMCs were isolated by Ficoll-Paque density gradient centrifugation. The TCR sequence derives from an adult woman who had mild COVID-19 (a few samples of this study predate the infection). The sample titles of this study are shuffled in the database, so cell type and time point are left out; the donor was told from shared clones. The specimen sequenced was PBMCs or a T cell subset sorted from them (not recorded which). The rearranged chain carries TRBV7-6 and TRBJ2-3; 7 bases in between match TRBD1. For the CDR3, the sequence is CASSSVPTGIEADTQYF. The nucleotides read TGTGCCAGCAGCTCTGTCCCGACAGGGATCGAGGCAGATACGCAGTATTTT.